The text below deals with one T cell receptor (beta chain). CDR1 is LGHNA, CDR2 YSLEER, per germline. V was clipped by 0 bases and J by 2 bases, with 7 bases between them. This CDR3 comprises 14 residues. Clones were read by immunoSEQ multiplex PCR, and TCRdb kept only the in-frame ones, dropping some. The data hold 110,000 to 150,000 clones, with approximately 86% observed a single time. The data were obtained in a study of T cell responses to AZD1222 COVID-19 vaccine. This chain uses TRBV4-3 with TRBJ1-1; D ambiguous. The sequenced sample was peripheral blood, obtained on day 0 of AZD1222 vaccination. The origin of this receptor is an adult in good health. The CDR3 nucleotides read TGCGCCAGCAGCCAAGAGAGGGATAACACTGAAGCTTTCTTT. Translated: CASSQERDNTEAFF.